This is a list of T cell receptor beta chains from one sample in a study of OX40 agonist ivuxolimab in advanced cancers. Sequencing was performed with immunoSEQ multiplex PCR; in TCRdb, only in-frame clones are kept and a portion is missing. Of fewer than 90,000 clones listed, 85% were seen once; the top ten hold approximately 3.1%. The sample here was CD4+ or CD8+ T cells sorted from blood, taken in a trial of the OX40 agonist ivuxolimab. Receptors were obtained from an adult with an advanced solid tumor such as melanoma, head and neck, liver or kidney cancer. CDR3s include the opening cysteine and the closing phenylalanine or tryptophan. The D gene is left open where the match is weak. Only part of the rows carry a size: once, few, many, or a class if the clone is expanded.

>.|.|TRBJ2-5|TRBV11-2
CASSPGYNGGQTQYF
TGTGCCAGCAGCCCGGGTTACAATGGGGGACAGACCCAGTACTTC
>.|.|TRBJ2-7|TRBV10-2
CASTSSSYEQYF
TGCGCCAGCACGTCGAGCTCCTACGAGCAGTACTTC
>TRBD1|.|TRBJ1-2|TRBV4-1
CASSREPQGNLYGYTF
TGCGCCAGCAGCCGAGAACCACAGGGGAACCTGTATGGCTACACCTTC
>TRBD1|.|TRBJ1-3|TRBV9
CASSPRQGYGNTIYF
TGTGCCAGCAGCCCAAGACAGGGGTATGGAAACACCATATATTTT
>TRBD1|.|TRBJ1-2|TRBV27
CASSLGTGPYGYTF
TGTGCCAGCAGTCTTGGGACAGGGCCGTATGGCTACACCTTC
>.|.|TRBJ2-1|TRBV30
CAWTRDRLYNEQFF
TGTGCCTGGACCAGGGACCGCCTCTACAATGAGCAGTTCTTC
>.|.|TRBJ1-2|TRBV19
CASSIVGAYGYTF
TGTGCCAGTAGTATAGTGGGGGCCTATGGCTACACCTTC
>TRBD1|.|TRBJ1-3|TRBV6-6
CASSQRQGQTIYF
TGTGCCAGCAGCCAAAGACAGGGTCAGACCATATATTTT
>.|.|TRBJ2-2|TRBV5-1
CASSPKRTERNTGELFF
TGCGCCAGCAGCCCCAAACGGACAGAGAGGAACACCGGGGAGCTGTTTTTT
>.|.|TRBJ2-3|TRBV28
CASMTLTDTQYF
TGTGCCAGCATGACTCTCACAGATACGCAGTATTTT
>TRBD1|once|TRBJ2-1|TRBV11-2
CASSLTPDRNEQFF
TGTGCCAGCAGCTTGACCCCGGACAGGAATGAGCAGTTCTTC
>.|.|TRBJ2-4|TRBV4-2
CASSQAVAGLKNIQYF
TGTGCCAGCAGCCAAGCAGTGGCAGGGTTGAAAAACATTCAGTACTTC
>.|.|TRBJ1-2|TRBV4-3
CASSLARHYGYTF
TGCGCCAGCAGCTTGGCCAGACACTATGGCTACACCTTC
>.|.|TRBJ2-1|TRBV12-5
CASGLVISQGFNEQFF
TGTGCTAGTGGTTTGGTAATCTCCCAGGGATTCAATGAGCAGTTCTTC
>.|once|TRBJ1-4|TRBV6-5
CASSYIGMNEKLFF
TGTGCCAGCAGTTACATAGGGATGAATGAAAAACTGTTTTTT
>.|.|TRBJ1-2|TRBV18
CASSPSENYGYTF
TGTGCCAGCTCACCATCGGAAAACTATGGCTACACCTTC
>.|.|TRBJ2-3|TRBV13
CASSLLRSGEDTQYF
TGTGCCAGCAGCTTATTACGGAGTGGGGAGGATACGCAGTATTTT
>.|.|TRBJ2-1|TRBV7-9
CASRYRGAESEQFF
TGTGCCAGCAGATATCGGGGGGCAGAGAGTGAGCAGTTCTTC
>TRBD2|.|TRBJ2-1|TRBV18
CASSPVASGFPHNEQFF
TGTGCCAGCTCACCAGTGGCTAGCGGGTTTCCCCACAATGAGCAGTTCTTC
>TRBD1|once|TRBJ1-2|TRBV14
CASRFGSSQGTWTGGFYGYTF
TGTGCCAGCCGATTTGGATCCAGCCAAGGGACGTGGACAGGGGGCTTCTATGGCTACACCTTC
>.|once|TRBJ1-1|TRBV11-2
CASSFHGQNPNTEAFF
TGTGCCAGCAGCTTCCACGGACAGAACCCGAACACTGAAGCTTTCTTT
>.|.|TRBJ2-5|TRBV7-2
CASSFSGALETQYF
TGTGCCAGCAGCTTTTCGGGAGCCCTGGAGACCCAGTACTTC
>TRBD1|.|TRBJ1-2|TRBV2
CASRQRTGGALGYTF
TGTGCCAGCAGGCAAAGGACAGGGGGCGCCTTAGGCTACACCTTC
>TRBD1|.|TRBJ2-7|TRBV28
CASSQTGGNEQYF
TGTGCCAGCAGTCAGACAGGGGGCAACGAGCAGTACTTC
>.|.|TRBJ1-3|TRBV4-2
CASSQGSVVGTVDSGNTIYF
TGTGCCAGCAGCCAAGGCTCAGTAGTAGGGACTGTGGACTCTGGAAACACCATATATTTT
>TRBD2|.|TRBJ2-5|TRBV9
CASSVGLAGMQETQYF
TGTGCCAGCAGCGTAGGCCTAGCGGGTATGCAAGAGACCCAGTACTTC
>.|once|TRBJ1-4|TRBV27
CASRPWSGGLNEKLFF
TGTGCCAGCCGCCCGTGGAGCGGGGGACTGAATGAAAAACTGTTTTTT
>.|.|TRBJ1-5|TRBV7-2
CASSLVTGPNQPQHF
TGTGCCAGCAGCTTAGTGACGGGACCCAATCAGCCCCAGCATTTT
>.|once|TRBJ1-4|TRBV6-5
CATAQGEKLFF
TGTGCCACGGCGCAGGGTGAAAAACTGTTTTTT
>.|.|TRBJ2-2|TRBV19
CASSTGTPRFTGELFF
TGTGCCAGTAGCACCGGGACCCCCAGGTTCACCGGGGAGCTGTTTTTT
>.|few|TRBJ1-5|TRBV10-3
CAISGRESNQPQHF
TGTGCCATCAGTGGCAGGGAGAGCAATCAGCCCCAGCATTTT
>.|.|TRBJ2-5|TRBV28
CASSPSGPTGETQYF
TGTGCCAGCAGTCCCTCGGGCCCAACGGGAGAGACCCAGTACTTC
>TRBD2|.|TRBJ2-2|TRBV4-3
CASSQAKLAGVHTGELFF
TGCGCCAGCAGCCAAGCCAAACTAGCGGGAGTGCACACCGGGGAGCTGTTTTTT
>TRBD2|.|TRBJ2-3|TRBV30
CAWSLWTSGSIVGLQDTQYF
TGTGCCTGGAGCTTATGGACTAGCGGGAGTATCGTGGGGCTACAAGATACGCAGTATTTT
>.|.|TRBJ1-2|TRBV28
CASSSSGGYTF
TGTGCCAGCAGTTCCTCAGGGGGCTACACCTTC
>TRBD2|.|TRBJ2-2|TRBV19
CASKVLSGRSGGELFF
TGTGCCAGTAAGGTGCTGAGCGGGAGAAGTGGCGGGGAGCTGTTTTTT
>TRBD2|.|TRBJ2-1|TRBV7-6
CASSRFFGASGTTEQFF
TGTGCCAGCAGCCGGTTCTTTGGGGCTAGCGGGACCACTGAGCAGTTCTTC
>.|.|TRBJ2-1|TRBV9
CASSVASPPQTEKLFF
TGTGCCAGCAGCGTAGCTAGCCCCCCCCAGACCGAAAAGCTGTTCTTC
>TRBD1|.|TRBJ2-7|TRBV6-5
CASSRTGTYSYEQYF
TGTGCCAGCAGTCGGACAGGGACCTACTCCTACGAGCAGTACTTC
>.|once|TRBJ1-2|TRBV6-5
CASLPGGRYGYTF
TGTGCCAGCCTCCCCGGAGGGAGGTATGGCTACACCTTC
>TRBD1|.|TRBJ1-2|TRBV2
CASSIDRGLFGYTF
TGTGCCAGCAGTATAGACAGGGGATTATTCGGCTACACCTTC
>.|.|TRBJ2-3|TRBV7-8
CASRLASPLQYF
TGTGCCAGCAGGTTGGCCAGTCCCCTCCAGTATTTT
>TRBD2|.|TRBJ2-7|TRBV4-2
CASSQDLAGVSYEQYF
TGTGCCAGCAGCCAAGACCTAGCGGGGGTTTCCTACGAGCAGTACTTC
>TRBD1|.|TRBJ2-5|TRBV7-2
CASRVPGQGETQYF
TGTGCCAGCAGGGTGCCGGGACAGGGGGAGACCCAGTACTTC
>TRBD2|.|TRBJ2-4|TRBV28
CASSFLGGKNIQYF
TGTGCCAGCAGTTTTCTCGGGGGGAAAAACATTCAGTACTTC
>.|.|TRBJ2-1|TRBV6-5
CASLEAAQFF
TGTGCCAGCCTAGAGGCGGCGCAGTTCTTC
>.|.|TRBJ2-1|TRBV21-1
CASSNLCGRAINEQFF
TGTGCCAGCAGCAATTTGTGCGGGAGGGCGATTAATGAGCAGTTCTTC
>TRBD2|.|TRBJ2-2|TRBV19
CASSIDRSSGYTGELFF
TGTGCCAGTAGTATAGATAGGTCTAGCGGATACACCGGGGAGCTGTTTTTT
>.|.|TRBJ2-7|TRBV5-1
CASSYGTVTYEQYF
TGCGCCAGCAGTTACGGGACGGTGACCTACGAGCAGTACTTC
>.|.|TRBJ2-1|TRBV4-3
CASSQDSGVDEQFF
TGCGCCAGCAGCCAAGATTCAGGGGTGGATGAGCAGTTCTTC
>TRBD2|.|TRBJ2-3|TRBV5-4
CASSLEGGLAGDQDTQYF
TGTGCCAGCAGCTTGGAAGGGGGACTAGCGGGAGACCAGGATACGCAGTATTTT
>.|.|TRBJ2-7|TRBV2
CASSVDRYEQYF
TGTGCCAGCAGTGTAGATAGATACGAGCAGTACTTC
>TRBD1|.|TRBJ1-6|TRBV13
CASGTGNNSPLHF
TGTGCCAGCGGGACAGGGAATAATTCACCCCTCCACTTT
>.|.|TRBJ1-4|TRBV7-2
CASSLSVDEKLFF
TGTGCCAGCAGCTTAAGTGTGGATGAAAAACTGTTTTTT
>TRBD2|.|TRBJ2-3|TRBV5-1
CASSLGLAGDTQYF
TGCGCCAGCAGCCTCGGACTAGCGGGAGATACGCAGTATTTT
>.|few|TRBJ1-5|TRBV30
CAWSTDQNQPQHF
TGTGCCTGGAGTACCGACCAAAATCAGCCCCAGCATTTT
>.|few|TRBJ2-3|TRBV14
CASSQKLATDTQYF
TGTGCCAGCAGCCAAAAGCTAGCTACAGATACGCAGTATTTT